Given below is one T cell receptor (beta chain) in context. No antigen is known for it. This entry is derived from a study of T cell responses to AZD1222 COVID-19 vaccine. Whole-study findings and limits: Researchers report vaccine-associated CD4 TCRs spanning spike, with dominance at 160-218 and 743-854. Seropositive at baseline were only a handful of AZD1222 recipients. Targets within unmutated variant regions were reportedly found for nearly half of spike-specific TCRs. Donors were largely white British and mainly female; clonal diversity was possibly underestimated.

Germline V gene data show CDR1 as LNHDA and CDR2 as SQIVND (reference sequence). Trimming pared 1 base from V and 5 bases from J, leaving 8 bases between. The CDR3 covers 13 residues. Repertoires were generated with immunoSEQ multiplex PCR, while TCRdb's copy carries only in-frame clones and drops some. The data contain 79,000 or so clones, about 80% of them singletons. The gene calls are TRBV19 and TRBJ1-1, with D uncertain. The clonotype originates from an adult who received the MenACWY meningococcal vaccine as a control. The specimen comprised peripheral blood, sampled 28 days after the second dose of the MenACWY control vaccine. The CDR3 sequence is CASSIAEGTEAFF. CDR3 DNA sequence: TGTGCCAGTAGTATAGCCGAGGGTACTGAAGCTTTCTTT. The full variable domain, its missing parts supplied by reference TRBV19 and TRBJ1-1, is DGGITQSPKYLFRKEGQNVTLSCEQNLNHDAMYWYRQDPGQGLRLIYYSQIVNDFQKGDIAEGYSVSREKKESFPLTVTSAQKNPTAFYLCASSIAEGTEAFFGQGTRLTVV.